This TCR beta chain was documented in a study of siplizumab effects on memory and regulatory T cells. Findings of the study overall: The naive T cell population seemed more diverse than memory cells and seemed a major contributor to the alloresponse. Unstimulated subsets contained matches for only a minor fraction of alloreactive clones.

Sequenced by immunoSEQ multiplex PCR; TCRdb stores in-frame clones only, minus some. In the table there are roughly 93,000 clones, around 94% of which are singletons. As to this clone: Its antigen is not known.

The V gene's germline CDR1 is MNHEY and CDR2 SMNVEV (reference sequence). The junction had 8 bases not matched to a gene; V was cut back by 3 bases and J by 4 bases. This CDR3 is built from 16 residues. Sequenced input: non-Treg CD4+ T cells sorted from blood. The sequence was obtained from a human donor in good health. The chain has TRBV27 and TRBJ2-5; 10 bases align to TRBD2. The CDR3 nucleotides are TGTGCCAGCAGTTTGCGCAGCGGGAGGGCCATAGAGACCCAGTACTTC. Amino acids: CASSLRSGRAIETQYF.